The TCR beta chain described here comes from a study of regulatory T cells in long-lasting Graves disease. The CDR3 totals 12 residues. The germline V gene has CDR1 MNHNS and CDR2 SASEGT. HTBI primers from iRepertoire and Arm-PCR of CDR3 regions yielded the TCR beta libraries. TCRdb passed the multiplex PCR reads through MiXCR, listing each CDR3 protein once. The sample has 540,000 or so distinct CDR3 sequences, approximately 13% seen once. Indicated time point: newly diagnosed GD, antithyroid drugs for less than 3 months. After RNA was extracted from PBMCs, the TCR library was made from it. This clonotype was seen repeatedly, ten times or more. This sample also belongs to another study, concerning T cells in Graves' hyperthyroidism and ophthalmopathy.

The input for sequencing was peripheral blood mononuclear cells (PBMCs), taken at new diagnosis, from a patient treated with antithyroid drugs. The chain joins TRBV6-1 to TRBJ2-3, with TRBD2 as a possible D gene (5 bases). The DNA end is more similar to TRBJ2-7, so the J call may be wrong. The TCR was taken from a man aged 25 to 40 with Graves disease. The CDR3 is CATKERSYEQYF. Here the CDR3 DNA reads TGTGCCACCAAGGAGCGGTCCTACGAGCAGTACTTC.